These 15 T cell receptor beta chains came from one sample sequenced in a study of post-analysis software for immune sequencing data. These receptors lack a known antigen. The TCR beta cDNA libraries carried unique molecular identifiers. From the PCR reads, TCRdb called clonotypes with MiXCR, one entry per CDR3 protein. The sample yields hundreds of thousands of distinct CDR3 sequences, 55% to 70% seen once. Findings and caveats of the study: Comparison of patients with controls showed 4 to 6 TRBV segments more frequent in patients, TRBV5-6, TRBV5-1 and TRBV20-1 among them.

Sequencing was performed on blood. Receptors originate from a girl aged 2 to 9 with multiple sclerosis.

The chain carries TRBV9 and TRBJ2-1; D is ambiguous. The CDR3 has 13 residues. Deletions cut 5 bases from V and 0 bases from J, with 6 bases between. The V gene's germline CDR1 is SGDLS and CDR2 YYNGEE. CDR3 sequence: CASSRSSYNEQFF. The CDR3 DNA reads as TGTGCCAGCAGTCGCAGCTCCTACAATGAGCAGTTCTTC.

The V gene is TRBV11-2, the J gene TRBJ2-5; 10 bases fit TRBD2. The end of the DNA fits TRBJ2-7 better, so the J call may be wrong. This CDR3 spans 15 amino acids. Germline V gene sequence: CDR1 SGHAT, CDR2 FQNNGV. CDR3 in DNA: TGTGCCAGCAGCTTCGCTCTAGCGGGGGTCTACGAGCAGTACTTC. This encodes CASSFALAGVYEQYF.

The rearrangement uses TRBV2 and TRBJ2-5, with 8 bases fitting TRBD1. The trim removed 1 base at V and 11 bases at J, leaving 9 bases unmatched. Germline-derived CDR1 and CDR2 are SNHLY and FYNNEI. CDR3 size: 14 residues. The CDR3 region is CASSEEGTGVGQYF. The DNA for the CDR3 is TGTGCCAGCAGTGAAGAGGGGACAGGCGTCGGGCAGTACTTC.

The chain is built from TRBV7-9 and TRBJ1-1; D is possibly TRBD1 (6 bases). V lost 5 bases to trimming and J lost 1 base, with 17 bases between them. The CDR3 runs to 16 residues. The germline CDR1 and CDR2 sequences are SEHNR and FQNEAQ (reference sequence). The DNA for the CDR3 is TGTGCCAGCAGCCTCCTCAACAGGGATAAGAACACTGAAGCTTTCTTT. Translated: CASSLLNRDKNTEAFF.

The chain is built from TRBV12-3 or TRBV12-4 and TRBJ2-4, with unresolved D. The CDR3 length is 15 residues. V was clipped by 3 bases and J by 0 bases, with 9 bases between them. CDR3 bases: TGTGCCAGCAGTTTGGGTCTTCTAGCCAAAAACATTCAGTACTTC. Its translation: CASSLGLLAKNIQYF.

The chain couples TRBV12-3 or TRBV12-4 to TRBJ2-7; a possible D gene is TRBD2 (6 bases). Trimming took off 7 bases at V and 4 bases at J, with 11 bases between the two ends. CDR3 length equals 12 residues. The DNA of the CDR3 is TGTGCCAGCACTCGACGGGGGTACGAGCAGTACTTC. The encoded protein is CASTRRGYEQYF.

In its sample, this clonotype was seen a few times. The chain has TRBV29-1 and TRBJ2-1; 8 bases match TRBD2. Germline CDR1 is SQVTM and CDR2 is ANQGSEA. The CDR3 sequence is 14 residues long. The ends lost 3 bases at V and 3 bases at J; junction bases unmatched: 4. CDR3 loop: CSVDFGGDYNEQFF. CDR3 bases: TGCAGCGTTGATTTCGGGGGGGACTACAATGAGCAGTTCTTC.

The gene calls are TRBV4-3 and TRBJ2-1; 8 bases map to TRBD2. The closer fit of TRBJ2-7 to the DNA end suggests the J call may be wrong. There are 16 residues in the CDR3. Germline CDR1 is LGHNA and CDR2 is YSLEER. CDR3 sequence: CASSQDTSGGYNEQYF. In DNA, the CDR3 is TGCGCCAGCAGCCAAGATACCAGCGGGGGCTACAATGAGCAGTACTTC.

This clonotype was observed a few times. The V and J genes are TRBV4-2 and TRBJ1-2, with a possible D match to TRBD1 (6 bases). Trimming removed 1 base at V and 4 bases at J, with 19 bases between. The CDR3 is 17 amino acids. Per the germline V gene, CDR1 is LGHNA and CDR2 is YNFKEQ. The CDR3 protein is CASSQVMTGTTAYGYTF. The CDR3 coding sequence is TGTGCCAGCAGCCAAGTGATGACCGGGACAACAGCCTATGGCTACACCTTC.

The V gene is TRBV11-2, the J gene TRBJ2-4, with no clear D. CDR3 size: 12 residues. Germline CDR1 reads SGHAT; CDR2 reads FQNNGV. Trimming took 0 bases from V and 8 from J, leaving 5 bases between them. Here the CDR3 DNA reads TGTGCCAGCAGCTTAGATCCGGACATTCAGTACTTC. It encodes CASSLDPDIQYF.

This clonotype occurred a few times. CDR3 nucleotide sequence: TGTGCCAGCAGTCTCCCGGGACAGACCTACGAGCAGTACTTC. Translating gives CASSLPGQTYEQYF. The genes are TRBV7-2 and TRBJ2-7, with 7 bases aligning to TRBD1. The CDR3 runs to 14 residues. The germline V gene has CDR1 SGHTA and CDR2 FQGNSA. V lost 6 bases and J lost 2; bases outside the gene matches: 7. The full variable domain, its missing parts supplied by reference TRBV7-2 and TRBJ2-7, is GAGVSQSPSNKVTEKGKDVELRCDPISGHTALYWYRQSLGQGLEFLIYFQGNSAPDKSGLPSDRFSAERTGGSVSTLTIQRTQQEDSAVYLCASSLPGQTYEQYFGPGTRLTVT.

The chain recombines TRBV5-1 with TRBJ2-3; tentatively, D is TRBD2 (6 bases). This CDR3 region has 15 residues. Trimming pared 1 base from V and 6 bases from J, leaving 15 bases between. The germline CDR1 and CDR2 sequences are SGHRS and YFSETQ. The CDR3: CASSLSIGGSDTQYF. DNA of the CDR3: TGCGCCAGCAGCTTGAGTATCGGGGGAAGCGATACGCAGTATTTT.

This clonotype has ten or more counts. Compared with germline, one end of the junction differs, possibly owing to a read error. J is TRBJ2-7 and V is TRBV5-1, with D perhaps assigned TRBD1 or TRBD2 (5 bases each). CDR3 length equals 15 residues. Germline loops: CDR1 SGHRS, CDR2 YFSETQ. For the CDR3, the DNA is TGTGCCAGCAGCTTAGGGGCGGGTAGCTCCTACGAGCAGTACTTC. Translation gives CASSLGAGSSYEQYF.

V is TRBV27 and J is TRBJ2-3; D possibly corresponds to TRBD2 (6 bases). The CDR3 contains 16 residues. Trimming left V 10 bases short and J 3 bases short, with 23 bases between. Per germline, CDR1 MNHEY and CDR2 SMNVEV (reference sequence). Here the CDR3 reads CAIRPPWGEWTDTQYF. The CDR3 DNA reads TGTGCCATCAGACCCCCATGGGGGGAGTGGACAGATACGCAGTATTTT.

V gene TRBV25-1 combines with J gene TRBJ1-2; D is undetermined. This CDR3 is 16 amino acids long. The germline V and J ends were trimmed by 2 bases and 8 bases, with 21 bases remaining between them. CDR1 and CDR2 (germline): MGHDK, SYGVNS. The CDR3 nucleotides read TGTGCCAGCAGTGAACTGGGCGACCAATCACTTAAAGGCTACACCTTC. Its protein product is CASSELGDQSLKGYTF.